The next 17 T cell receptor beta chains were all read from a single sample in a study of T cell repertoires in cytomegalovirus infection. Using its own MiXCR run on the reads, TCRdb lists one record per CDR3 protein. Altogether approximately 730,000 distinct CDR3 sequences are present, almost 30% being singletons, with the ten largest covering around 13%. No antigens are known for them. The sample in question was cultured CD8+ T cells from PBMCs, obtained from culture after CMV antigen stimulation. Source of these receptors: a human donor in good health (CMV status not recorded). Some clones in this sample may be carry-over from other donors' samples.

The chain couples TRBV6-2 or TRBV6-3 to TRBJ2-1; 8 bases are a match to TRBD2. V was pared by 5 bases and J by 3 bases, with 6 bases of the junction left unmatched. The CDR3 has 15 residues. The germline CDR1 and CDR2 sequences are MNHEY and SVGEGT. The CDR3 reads CASSPTTSGYNEQFF. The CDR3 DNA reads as TGTGCCAGCAGTCCCACAACTAGCGGCTACAATGAGCAGTTCTTC.

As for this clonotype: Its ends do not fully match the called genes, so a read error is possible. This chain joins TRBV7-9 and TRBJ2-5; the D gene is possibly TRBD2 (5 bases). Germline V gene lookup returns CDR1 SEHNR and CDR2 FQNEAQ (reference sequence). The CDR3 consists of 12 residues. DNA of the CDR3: TGTGCCAGCAGCCTCCAAGGGAGCCCGATGGACTTC. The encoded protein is CASSLQGSPMDF.

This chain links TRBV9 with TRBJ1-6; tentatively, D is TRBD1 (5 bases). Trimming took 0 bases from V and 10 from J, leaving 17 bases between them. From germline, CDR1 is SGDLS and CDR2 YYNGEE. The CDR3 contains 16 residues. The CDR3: CASSVGTGRVKSPLHF. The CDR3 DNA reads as TGTGCCAGCAGCGTAGGTACAGGCAGGGTCAAATCACCCCTCCACTTT.

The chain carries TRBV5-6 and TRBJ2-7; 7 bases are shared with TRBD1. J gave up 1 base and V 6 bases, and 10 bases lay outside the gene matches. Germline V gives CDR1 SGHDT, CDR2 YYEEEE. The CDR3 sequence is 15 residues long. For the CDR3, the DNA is TGTGCCAGCACCCCCCTGGACAGGAGTTCCTACGAGCAGTACGTC. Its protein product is CASTPLDRSSYEQYV.

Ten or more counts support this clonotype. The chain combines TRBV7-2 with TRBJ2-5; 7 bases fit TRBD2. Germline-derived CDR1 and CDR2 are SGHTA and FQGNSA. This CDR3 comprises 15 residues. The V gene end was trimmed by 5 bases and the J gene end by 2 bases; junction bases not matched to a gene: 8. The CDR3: CASSLSSGEQETQYF. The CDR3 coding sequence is TGTGCCAGCAGCCTATCGAGCGGGGAACAAGAGACCCAGTACTTC. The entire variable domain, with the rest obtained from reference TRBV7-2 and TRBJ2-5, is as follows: GAGVSQSPSNKVTEKGKDVELRCDPISGHTALYWYRQSLGQGLEFLIYFQGNSAPDKSGLPSDRFSAERTGGSVSTLTIQRTQQEDSAVYLCASSLSSGEQETQYFGPGTRLLVL.

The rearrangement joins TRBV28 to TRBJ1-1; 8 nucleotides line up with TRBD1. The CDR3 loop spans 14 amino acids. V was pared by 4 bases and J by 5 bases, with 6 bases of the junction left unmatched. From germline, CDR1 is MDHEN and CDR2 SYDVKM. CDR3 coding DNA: TGTGCCAGCAGTTACGGGACAGGATTGACTGAAGCTTTCTTT. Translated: CASSYGTGLTEAFF.

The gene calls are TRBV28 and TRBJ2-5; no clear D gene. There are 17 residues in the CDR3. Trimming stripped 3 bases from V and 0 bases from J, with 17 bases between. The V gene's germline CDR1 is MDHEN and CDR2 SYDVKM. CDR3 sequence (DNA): TGTGCCAGCAGTTTTCCGAGCGCAACGGAGTACCAAGAGACCCAGTACTTC. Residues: CASSFPSATEYQETQYF.

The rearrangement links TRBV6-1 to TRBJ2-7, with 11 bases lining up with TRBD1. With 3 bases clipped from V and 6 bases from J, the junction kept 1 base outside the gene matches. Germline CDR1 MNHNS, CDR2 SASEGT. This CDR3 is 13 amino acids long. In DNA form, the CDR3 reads TGTGCCAGCAGTGAGGGACAGGGGGGCGAGCAGTACGTC. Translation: CASSEGQGGEQYV.

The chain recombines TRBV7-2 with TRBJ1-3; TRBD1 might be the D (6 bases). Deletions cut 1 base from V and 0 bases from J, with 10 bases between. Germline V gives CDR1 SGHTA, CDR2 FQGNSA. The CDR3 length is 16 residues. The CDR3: CASSLGQAISGNTIYF. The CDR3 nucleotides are TGTGCCAGCAGCTTAGGACAGGCCATCTCTGGAAACACCATATATTTT.

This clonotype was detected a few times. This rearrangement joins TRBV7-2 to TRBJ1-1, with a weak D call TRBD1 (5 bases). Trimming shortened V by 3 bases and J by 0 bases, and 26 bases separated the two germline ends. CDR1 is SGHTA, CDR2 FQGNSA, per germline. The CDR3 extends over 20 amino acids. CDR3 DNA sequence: TGTGCCAGCAGCTTGAGTTTATGGGGACCACTCGGGAAATTGAACACTGAAGCTTTCTTT. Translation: CASSLSLWGPLGKLNTEAFF.

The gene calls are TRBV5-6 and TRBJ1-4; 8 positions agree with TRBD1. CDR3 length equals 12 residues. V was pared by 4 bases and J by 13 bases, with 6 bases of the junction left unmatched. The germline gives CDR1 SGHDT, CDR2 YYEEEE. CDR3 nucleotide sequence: TGTGCCAGCAGCCCTGGACAGGGAATACTGTTTTTT. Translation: CASSPGQGILFF.

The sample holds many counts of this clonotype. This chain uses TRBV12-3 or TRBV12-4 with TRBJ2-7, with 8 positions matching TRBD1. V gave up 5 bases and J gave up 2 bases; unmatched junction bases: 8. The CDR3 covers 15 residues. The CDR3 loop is CASSVSGTGTYEQYF. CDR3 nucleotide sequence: TGTGCCAGCAGTGTGTCCGGGACAGGAACCTACGAGCAGTACTTC.

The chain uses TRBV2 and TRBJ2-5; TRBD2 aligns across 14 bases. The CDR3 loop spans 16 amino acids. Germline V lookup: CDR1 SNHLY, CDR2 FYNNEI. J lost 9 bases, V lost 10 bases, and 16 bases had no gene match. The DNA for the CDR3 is TGTGCCACCCTAGGGACTAGCGGGGGCGCTCAATCGGCCCAGTACTTC. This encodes CATLGTSGGAQSAQYF.

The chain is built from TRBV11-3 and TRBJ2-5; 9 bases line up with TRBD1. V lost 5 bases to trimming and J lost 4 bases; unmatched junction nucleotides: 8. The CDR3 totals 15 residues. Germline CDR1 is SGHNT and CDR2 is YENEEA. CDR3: CASSGGQGEGETQYF. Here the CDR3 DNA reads TGTGCCAGCAGCGGGGGACAGGGTGAGGGAGAGACCCAGTACTTC.

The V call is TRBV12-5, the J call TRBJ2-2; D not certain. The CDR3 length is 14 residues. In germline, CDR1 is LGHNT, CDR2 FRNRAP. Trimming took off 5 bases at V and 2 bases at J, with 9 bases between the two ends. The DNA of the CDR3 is TGTGCTAGTGGTCCTGACCTAAACACCGGGGAGCTGTTTTTT. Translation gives CASGPDLNTGELFF.

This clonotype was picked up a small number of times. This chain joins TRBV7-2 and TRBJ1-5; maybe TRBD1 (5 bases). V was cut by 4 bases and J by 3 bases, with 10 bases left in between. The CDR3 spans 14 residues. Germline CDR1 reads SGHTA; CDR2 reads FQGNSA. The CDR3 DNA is TGTGCCAGCAGCTGGGGGGGAATCAATCAGCCCCAGCATTTT. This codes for CASSWGGINQPQHF.

Here the CDR3 DNA reads TGTGCCAGCTCACCGAAGGGACCTAATGAAAAACTGTTTTTT. It specifies CASSPKGPNEKLFF. The V gene is TRBV18, the J gene TRBJ1-4, with D tentatively TRBD1 (5 bases). In germline, CDR1 is KGHSH, CDR2 LQKENI. The CDR3 totals 14 residues. Trimming took off 3 bases at V and 3 bases at J, with 8 bases between the two ends.